The following is a TCR beta chain sequence with its context. The antigen remains undetermined. The CDR3 loop spans 14 amino acids. Per germline, CDR1 MGHDK and CDR2 SYGVNS. Trimming took 3 bases from V and 5 from J, leaving 12 bases between them. The study treated chemo-refractory metastatic non-small-cell lung cancer patients with focal radiation plus ipilimumab CTLA-4 blockade. The data were produced by immunoSEQ multiplex PCR, yet TCRdb's version contains in-frame clones alone and is incomplete. The sample includes about 77,000 clones, roughly four fifths of them seen just once. The entry originates in a study of radiotherapy plus CTLA-4 blockade in lung cancer. Across the whole study: With 31% of patients having disease control, objective responses were seen in about 19%. Whole-study findings and limits: Once radiotherapy plus ipilimumab had been given, TCR clones derived from tumor expanded in blood. Dynamics of early blood T cell clones, together with interferon-beta, were reportedly the best predictors of response.

The material was peripheral blood, obtained from a patient treated with radiotherapy plus ipilimumab. The rearrangement uses TRBV25-1 and TRBJ2-3; no clear D gene. The clonotype was recovered from a human donor with non-small cell lung cancer whose response to radiotherapy plus ipilimumab could not be evaluated. The CDR3 loop is CASSESLPVDTQYF. The CDR3 nucleotides are TGTGCCAGCAGTGAGAGTCTACCGGTAGATACGCAGTATTTT.